A selection of T cell receptor beta chains follows, all from one sample in a study of OX40 agonist ivuxolimab in advanced cancers. Measured with immunoSEQ multiplex PCR; TCRdb has only the in-frame clones, and not every one. This sample carries roughly 110,000 clones, around 93% of them seen once, and the ten largest clones take about 1.2%. The sample consisted of CD4+ or CD8+ T cells sorted from blood, taken in a trial of the OX40 agonist ivuxolimab. The receptors stem from an adult with an advanced solid tumor such as melanoma, head and neck, liver or kidney cancer. Both conserved end residues are part of each CDR3. The order of the fields is clone size, V gene, D gene, J gene, CDR3 DNA, CDR3 protein. D genes are given only for firm matches. Rows may omit the clone size; those that give it use once, few, many or a size class.

.	TRBV30	.	TRBJ1-5	TGTGCCTGGAGTGCTGCGGGCGGCGGAAATCAGCCCCAGCATTTT	CAWSAAGGGNQPQHF
.	TRBV7-9	TRBD2	TRBJ2-1	TGTGCCAGCCCCCCGGCTAGCGGGAGCTATGAGCAGTTCTTC	CASPPASGSYEQFF
.	TRBV7-2	.	TRBJ1-2	TGTGCCAGCAGCCCCGGACGGGCCGCCCCCTATGGCTACACCTTC	CASSPGRAAPYGYTF
.	TRBV7-9	.	TRBJ2-1	TGTGCCAGCAGCTTAAATTCAAATGGTTGGTACAATGAGCAGTTCTTC	CASSLNSNGWYNEQFF
.	TRBV15	TRBD2	TRBJ2-7	TGTGCCACCAGCAGAGAGGCAGGGTGGACTACTAGCGGTTTTTACGAGCAGTACTTC	CATSREAGWTTSGFYEQYF
once	TRBV14	.	TRBJ2-7	TGTGCCAGCAGCCAAAACCGCGTCGGATCCTACGAGCAGTACTTC	CASSQNRVGSYEQYF
.	TRBV5-1	TRBD1	TRBJ2-5	TGCGCCAGCAGCCACGGGACAGGGGTTGAGACCCAGTACTTC	CASSHGTGVETQYF
.	TRBV4-3	.	TRBJ2-3	TGCGCCAGCAGCCAAGAAATCAGGGGGGCTAGCGGATTCACAGATACGCAGTATTTT	CASSQEIRGASGFTDTQYF
once	TRBV28	.	TRBJ1-1	TGTGCCAGCAGTCGGGCCCAACTGAACACTGAAGCTTTCTTT	CASSRAQLNTEAFF
.	TRBV6-1	.	TRBJ1-2	TGTGCCAGCAGTGAAACCCTCTCGGCCTATGGCTACACCTTC	CASSETLSAYGYTF
.	TRBV29-1	.	TRBJ2-7	TGCAGCGTCGCCCTGCGGGCCTACGAGCAGTACTTC	CSVALRAYEQYF
.	TRBV9	TRBD2	TRBJ2-7	TGTGCCAGCAGCGGCAGGGCGGGAGCGGGAGTCGCCGAGCAGTACTTC	CASSGRAGAGVAEQYF
.	TRBV19	.	TRBJ1-5	TGTGCCAGTAGTTTGACCTCGGACAGTTTAAATCAGCCCCAGCATTTT	CASSLTSDSLNQPQHF
.	TRBV7-9	.	TRBJ2-3	TGTGCCAGCACCCCCCCCGGAACCACAGATACGCAGTATTTT	CASTPPGTTDTQYF
.	TRBV18	.	TRBJ2-5	TGTGCCAGCTCACCGAATGGGGAGACCCAGTACTTC	CASSPNGETQYF
once	TRBV27	.	TRBJ2-7	TGTGCCAGCAGCACATCTAGCCTGACTATCTACGAGCAGTACTTC	CASSTSSLTIYEQYF
.	TRBV9	.	TRBJ2-7	TGTGCCAGCAGCGTAGCAGGCGGGAACCCATTCTACGAGCAGTACTTC	CASSVAGGNPFYEQYF
.	TRBV28	TRBD2	TRBJ2-3	TGTGCCAGCCAGCGGGAGGGCCTCACAGATACGCAGTATTTT	CASQREGLTDTQYF
few	TRBV7-6	.	TRBJ2-6	TGTGCCAGCAGCGGTATGGGTATCTCACAAAGTCGGGCCAACGTCCTGACTTTC	CASSGMGISQSRANVLTF
once	TRBV6-1	TRBD2	TRBJ2-3	TGTGCCAGCAGTCCGGGGGGAGCCACAGATACGCAGTATTTT	CASSPGGATDTQYF
.	TRBV6-5	.	TRBJ1-5	TGTGCCAGCAGCTCACGTGGGGGGTATCAGCCCCAGCATTTT	CASSSRGGYQPQHF
.	TRBV7-2	TRBD1	TRBJ2-3	TGTGCCAGCAGCTGGCGGGGACAGGGCAATCCCCCAGATACGCAGTATTTT	CASSWRGQGNPPDTQYF
once	TRBV2	.	TRBJ1-1	TGTGCCAGCAGTCAACAGATGAACACTGAAGCTTTCTTT	CASSQQMNTEAFF
.	TRBV18	.	TRBJ2-2	TGTGCCAGCTCACCATTCGATACCGGGGAGCTGTTTTTT	CASSPFDTGELFF
once	TRBV7-9	TRBD1	TRBJ1-2	TGTGCCAGCAGCTTATCGGCCGGGACAGGGGAGGTGGGCTACACCTTC	CASSLSAGTGEVGYTF
.	TRBV18	.	TRBJ2-5	TGTGCCAGCTCACCACCACTAGCAGAAGAGACCCAGTACTTC	CASSPPLAEETQYF
.	TRBV18	.	TRBJ1-5	TGTGCCAGCTCACCAGGGTTAACAGCTCAAAATCAGCCCCAGCATTTT	CASSPGLTAQNQPQHF
.	TRBV9	.	TRBJ1-1	TGTGCCAGCACCCGAGGCCTGGCAGCGAACACTGAAGCTTTCTTT	CASTRGLAANTEAFF
.	TRBV9	.	TRBJ1-1	TGTGCCAGCAGTTCCCGGACCGCCCCCACTGAAGCTTTCTTT	CASSSRTAPTEAFF
.	TRBV7-9	.	TRBJ1-1	TGTGCCAGCAGCTTAGCGTTGGCGAACACTGAAGCTTTCTTT	CASSLALANTEAFF
.	TRBV19	.	TRBJ2-7	TGTGCCAGTAGCACCTACCGGGACGCATCCTACGAGCAGTACTTC	CASSTYRDASYEQYF
.	TRBV9	TRBD2	TRBJ2-3	TGTGCCAGCAGCGTAGAAACTAGCGGGGACACGCAGTATTTT	CASSVETSGDTQYF
.	TRBV28	.	TRBJ2-7	TGTGCCAGCAGTCTCAGGGACGAGCAGTACTTC	CASSLRDEQYF
.	TRBV6-1	.	TRBJ2-2	TGTGCCAGCGAGCATGGACAGCGAGGGACCGGGGAGCTGTTTTTT	CASEHGQRGTGELFF
.	TRBV5-1	.	TRBJ2-7	TGCGCCAGCAGCTTTACACCAGTGGGCCCCGAGCAGTACTTC	CASSFTPVGPEQYF
.	TRBV5-1	.	TRBJ1-2	TGCGCCAGCAGCTTGGTCCCGATTAACTATGGCTACACCTTC	CASSLVPINYGYTF
.	TRBV4-3	.	TRBJ1-3	TGCGCCAGCAGCCAAGATCCGGGGGGGCCTTTCTCTGGAAACACCATATATTTT	CASSQDPGGPFSGNTIYF
.	TRBV30	.	TRBJ1-3	TGTGCCTGGAAAAGGTCTGGAAACACCATATATTTT	CAWKRSGNTIYF
.	TRBV11-3	.	TRBJ1-1	TGTGCCAGCAGCCAATATTCGAATATAAACACTGAAGCTTTCTTT	CASSQYSNINTEAFF
.	TRBV4-2	.	TRBJ2-5	TGTGCCAGCAGCCAGCACCCGGACGGGGGAGAGACCCAGTACTTC	CASSQHPDGGETQYF
.	TRBV13	.	TRBJ2-7	TGTGCCAGCAGCTTAGGCAGTTACGAGCAGTACTTC	CASSLGSYEQYF
.	TRBV28	.	TRBJ1-3	TGTGCCAGCAGTGGCGGGCAGACTGGAAACACCATATATTTT	CASSGGQTGNTIYF
.	TRBV28	TRBD2	TRBJ2-1	TGTGCCAGCACCACGACTAGCGTGTACAATGAGCAGTTCTTC	CASTTTSVYNEQFF
.	TRBV28	.	TRBJ1-2	TGTGCCAGCAGCCAGGGTTACGAGTATGGCTACACCTTC	CASSQGYEYGYTF
once	TRBV5-1	.	TRBJ1-1	TGCGCCAGCAGCTTGGACCCTAACACTGAAGCTTTCTTT	CASSLDPNTEAFF
once	TRBV19	TRBD1	TRBJ2-7	TGTGCCAGTAGTGCCGGGACAGGGCCTACCTACGAGCAGTACTTC	CASSAGTGPTYEQYF
.	TRBV18	TRBD1	TRBJ1-5	TGTGCCAGCTCACCACCGAACTCAGGGGGAATGTACAATCAGCCCCAGCATTTT	CASSPPNSGGMYNQPQHF
.	TRBV18	.	TRBJ2-7	TGTGCCAGCTCACCTACCTCGAGCGAGCAGTACTTC	CASSPTSSEQYF
once	TRBV15	.	TRBJ1-1	TGTGCCACCAGCACCAGCAATTTGAACACTGAAGCTTTCTTT	CATSTSNLNTEAFF